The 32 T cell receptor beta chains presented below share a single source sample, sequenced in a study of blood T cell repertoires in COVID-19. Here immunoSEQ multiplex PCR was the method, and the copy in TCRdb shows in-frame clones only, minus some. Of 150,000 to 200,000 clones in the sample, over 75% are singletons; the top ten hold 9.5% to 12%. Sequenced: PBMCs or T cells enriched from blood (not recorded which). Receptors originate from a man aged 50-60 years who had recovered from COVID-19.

In DNA form, the CDR3 reads TGTGCCAGTAGTAGCAGACAGGGACCTTCTTCCTACGAGCAGTACTTC. Its translation is CASSSRQGPSSYEQYF. The rearrangement joins TRBV19 to TRBJ2-7; 7 bases fit TRBD1. CDR3 length: 16 amino acids. Trimming took 4 bases from V and 1 from J; bases not matched to a gene: 10. Per the germline V gene, CDR1 is LNHDA and CDR2 is SQIVND (reference sequence).

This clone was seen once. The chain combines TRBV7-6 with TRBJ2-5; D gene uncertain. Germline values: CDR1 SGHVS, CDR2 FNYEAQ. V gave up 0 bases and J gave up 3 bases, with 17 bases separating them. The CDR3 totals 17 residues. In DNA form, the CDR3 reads TGTGCCAGCAGCTTAGCGGCGGCCCCTAAATTCAAAGAGACCCAGTACTTC. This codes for CASSLAAAPKFKETQYF.

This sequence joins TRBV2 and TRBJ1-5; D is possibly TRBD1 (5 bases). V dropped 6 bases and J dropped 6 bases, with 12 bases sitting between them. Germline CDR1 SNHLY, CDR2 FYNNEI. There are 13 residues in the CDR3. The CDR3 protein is CASSRVTRQPQHF. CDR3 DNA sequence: TGTGCCAGCAGCAGGGTCACACGTCAGCCCCAGCATTTT.

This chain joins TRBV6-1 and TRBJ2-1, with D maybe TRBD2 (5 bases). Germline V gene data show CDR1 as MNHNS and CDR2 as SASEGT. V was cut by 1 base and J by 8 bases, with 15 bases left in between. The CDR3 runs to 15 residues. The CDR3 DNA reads TGTGCCAGCAGTGAAGACCCGGGGAGCTGGGATGAGCAGTTCTTC. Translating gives CASSEDPGSWDEQFF.

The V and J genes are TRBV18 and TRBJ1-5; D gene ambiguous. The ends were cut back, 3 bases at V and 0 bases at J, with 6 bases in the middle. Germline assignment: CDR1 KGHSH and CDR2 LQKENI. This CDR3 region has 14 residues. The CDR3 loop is CASSPSNSNQPQHF. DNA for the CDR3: TGTGCCAGCTCACCTAGCAATAGCAATCAGCCCCAGCATTTT.

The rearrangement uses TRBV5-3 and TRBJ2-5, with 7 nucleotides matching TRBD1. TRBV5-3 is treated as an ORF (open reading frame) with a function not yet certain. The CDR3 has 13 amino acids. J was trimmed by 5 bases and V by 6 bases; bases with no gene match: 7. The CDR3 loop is CARNNRGYETQYF. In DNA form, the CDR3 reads TGTGCCAGAAACAACAGGGGATACGAGACCCAGTACTTC.

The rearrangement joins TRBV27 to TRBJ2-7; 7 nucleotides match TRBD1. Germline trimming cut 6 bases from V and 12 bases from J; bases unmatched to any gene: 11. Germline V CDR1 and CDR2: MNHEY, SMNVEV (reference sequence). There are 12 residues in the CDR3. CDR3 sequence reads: CASSPPRTGLYF. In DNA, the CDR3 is TGTGCCAGCAGCCCACCCAGGACAGGCCTGTACTTC.

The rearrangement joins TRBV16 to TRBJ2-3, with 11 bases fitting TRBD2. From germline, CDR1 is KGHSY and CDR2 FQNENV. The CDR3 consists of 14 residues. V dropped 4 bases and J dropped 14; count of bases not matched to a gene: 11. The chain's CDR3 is CASSRLKLAGAVYF. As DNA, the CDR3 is TGTGCCAGCAGCCGCCTGAAACTAGCGGGGGCCGTGTATTTT.

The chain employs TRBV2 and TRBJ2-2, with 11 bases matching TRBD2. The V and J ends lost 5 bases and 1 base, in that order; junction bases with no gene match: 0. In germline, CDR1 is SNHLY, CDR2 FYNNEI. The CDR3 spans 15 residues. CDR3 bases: TGTGCCAGCAGTACTAGCGGGAGGAACACCGGGGAGCTGTTTTTT. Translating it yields CASSTSGRNTGELFF.

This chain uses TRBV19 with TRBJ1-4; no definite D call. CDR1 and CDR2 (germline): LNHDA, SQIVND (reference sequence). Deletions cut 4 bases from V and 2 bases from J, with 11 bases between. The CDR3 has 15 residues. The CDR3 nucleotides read TGTGCCAGTAGTAGGCAGGATCTTACTAATGAAAAACTGTTTTTT. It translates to CASSRQDLTNEKLFF.

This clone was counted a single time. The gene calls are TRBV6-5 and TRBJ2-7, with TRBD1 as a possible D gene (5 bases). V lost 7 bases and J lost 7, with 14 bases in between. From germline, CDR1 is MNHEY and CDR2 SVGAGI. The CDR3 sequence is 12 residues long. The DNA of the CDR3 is TGTGCCAGCACCAGGGCAGCTTTGGAGCAGTACTTC. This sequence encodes CASTRAALEQYF.

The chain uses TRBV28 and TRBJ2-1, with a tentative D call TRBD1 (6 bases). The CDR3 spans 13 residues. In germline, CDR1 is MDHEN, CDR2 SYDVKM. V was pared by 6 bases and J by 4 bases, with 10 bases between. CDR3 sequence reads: CASRRTEYNEQFF. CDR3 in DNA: TGTGCCAGCAGGCGGACAGAGTACAATGAGCAGTTCTTC.

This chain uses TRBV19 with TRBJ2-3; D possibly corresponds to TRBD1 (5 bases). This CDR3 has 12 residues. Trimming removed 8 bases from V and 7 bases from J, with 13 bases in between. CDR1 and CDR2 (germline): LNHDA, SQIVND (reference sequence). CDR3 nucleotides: TGTGCCAGTCAAGGGGCCGATAATACGCAGTATTTT. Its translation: CASQGADNTQYF.

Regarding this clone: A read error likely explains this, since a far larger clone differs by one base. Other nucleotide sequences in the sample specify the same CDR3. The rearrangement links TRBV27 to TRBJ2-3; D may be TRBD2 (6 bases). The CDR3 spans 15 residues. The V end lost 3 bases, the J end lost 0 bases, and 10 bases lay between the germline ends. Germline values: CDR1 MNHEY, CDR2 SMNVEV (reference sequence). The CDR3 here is CASSFVAASTDTQYF. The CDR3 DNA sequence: TGTGCCAGCAGTTTCGTAGCGGCTAGCACAGATACGCAGTATTTT.

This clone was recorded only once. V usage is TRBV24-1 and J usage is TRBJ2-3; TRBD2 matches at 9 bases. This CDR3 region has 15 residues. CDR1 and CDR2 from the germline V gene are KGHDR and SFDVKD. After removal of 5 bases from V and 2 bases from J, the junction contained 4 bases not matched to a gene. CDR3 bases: TGTGCCACCAGTGCCAGCGGGGGGTTCACAGATACGCAGTATTTT. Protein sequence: CATSASGGFTDTQYF.

The CDR3 region has the DNA TGTGCCAGCCTCATGACTGGGGGGGCTAGCGGTTACAATGAGCAGTTCTTC. This sequence encodes CASLMTGGASGYNEQFF. V gene TRBV11-2 combines with J gene TRBJ2-1, with TRBD2 as a possible D gene (7 bases). The CDR3 extends over 17 amino acids. V was pared by 8 bases and J by 4 bases, with 24 bases between. Germline V CDR1 and CDR2: SGHAT, FQNNGV. Complete variable domain (other parts from reference TRBV11-2 and TRBJ2-1): EAGVAQSPRYKIIEKRQSVAFWCNPISGHATLYWYQQILGQGPKLLIQFQNNGVVDDSQLPKDRFSAERLKGVDSTLKIQPAKLEDSAVYLCASLMTGGASGYNEQFFGPGTRLTVL.

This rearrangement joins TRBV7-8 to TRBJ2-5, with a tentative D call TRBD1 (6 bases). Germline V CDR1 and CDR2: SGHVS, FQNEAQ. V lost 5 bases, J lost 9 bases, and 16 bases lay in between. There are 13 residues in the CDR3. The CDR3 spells CASSRGTPRAQYF. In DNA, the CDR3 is TGTGCCAGCAGCCGTGGGACACCCCGGGCCCAGTACTTC.

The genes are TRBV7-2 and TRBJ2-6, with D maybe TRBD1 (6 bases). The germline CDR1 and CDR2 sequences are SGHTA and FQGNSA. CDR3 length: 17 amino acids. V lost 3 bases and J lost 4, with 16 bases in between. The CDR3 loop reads CASSFPGVGLGANVLTF. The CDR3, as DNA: TGTGCCAGCAGCTTCCCAGGGGTCGGTCTCGGGGCCAACGTCCTGACTTTC.

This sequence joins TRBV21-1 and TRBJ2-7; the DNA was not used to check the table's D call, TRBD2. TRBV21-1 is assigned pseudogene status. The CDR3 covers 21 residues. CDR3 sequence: CASRLFLVIWGRRGEMSEQYF. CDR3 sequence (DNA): TGTGCCAGCAGACTTTTCTTAGTTATATGGGGGAGGCGGGGGGAAATGAGCGAGCAGTACTTC.

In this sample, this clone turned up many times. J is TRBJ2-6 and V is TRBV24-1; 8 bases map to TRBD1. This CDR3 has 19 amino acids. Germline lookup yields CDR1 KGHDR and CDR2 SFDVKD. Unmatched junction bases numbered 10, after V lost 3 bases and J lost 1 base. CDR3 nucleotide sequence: TGTGCCACCAGTGATCCGGACAGGGCACTCATTTCTGGGGCCAACGTCCTGACTTTC. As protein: CATSDPDRALISGANVLTF.

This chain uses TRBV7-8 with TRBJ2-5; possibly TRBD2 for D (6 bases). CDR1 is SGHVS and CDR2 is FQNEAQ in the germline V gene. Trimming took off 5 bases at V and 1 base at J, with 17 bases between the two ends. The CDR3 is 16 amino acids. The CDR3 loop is CASSPRAGGIQETQYF. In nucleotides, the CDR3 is TGTGCCAGCAGCCCCCGTGCGGGCGGGATCCAAGAGACCCAGTACTTC.

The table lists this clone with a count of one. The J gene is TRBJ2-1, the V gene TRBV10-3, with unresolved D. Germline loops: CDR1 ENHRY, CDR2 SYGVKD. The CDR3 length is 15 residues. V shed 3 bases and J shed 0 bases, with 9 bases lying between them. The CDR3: CAISETTGSYNEQFF. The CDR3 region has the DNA TGTGCCATCAGTGAAACAACGGGCTCCTACAATGAGCAGTTCTTC.

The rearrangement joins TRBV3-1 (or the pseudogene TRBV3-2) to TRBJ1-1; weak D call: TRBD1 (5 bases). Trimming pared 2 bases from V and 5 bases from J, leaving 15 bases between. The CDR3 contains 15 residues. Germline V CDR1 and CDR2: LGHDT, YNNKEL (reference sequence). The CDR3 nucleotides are TGTGCCAGCAGCCAAAGGGGAGGGAGCCATACTGAAGCTTTCTTT. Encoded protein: CASSQRGGSHTEAFF.

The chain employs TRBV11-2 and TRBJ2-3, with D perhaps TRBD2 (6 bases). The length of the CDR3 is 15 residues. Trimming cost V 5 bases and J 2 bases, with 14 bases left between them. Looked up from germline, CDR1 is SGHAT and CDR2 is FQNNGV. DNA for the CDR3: TGTGCCAGCAGCCCTATCGGGAGCTTCACAGATACGCAGTATTTT. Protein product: CASSPIGSFTDTQYF. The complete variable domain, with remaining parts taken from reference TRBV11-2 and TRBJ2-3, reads EAGVAQSPRYKIIEKRQSVAFWCNPISGHATLYWYQQILGQGPKLLIQFQNNGVVDDSQLPKDRFSAERLKGVDSTLKIQPAKLEDSAVYLCASSPIGSFTDTQYFGPGTRLTVL.

CDR3 DNA: TGCAGCGTTCGCGAAGGGGATCAGCCCCAGCATTTT. This codes for CSVREGDQPQHF. The chain has TRBV29-1 and TRBJ1-5; a possible D gene is TRBD1 (5 bases). Trimming shortened V by 5 bases and J by 5 bases, and 10 bases separated the two germline ends. The CDR3 is 12 amino acids. Germline lookup yields CDR1 SQVTM and CDR2 ANQGSEA.

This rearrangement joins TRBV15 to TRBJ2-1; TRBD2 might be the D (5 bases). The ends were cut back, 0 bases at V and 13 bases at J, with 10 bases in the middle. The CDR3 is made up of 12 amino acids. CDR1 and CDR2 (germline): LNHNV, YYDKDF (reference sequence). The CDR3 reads CATSREGRTQFF. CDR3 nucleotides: TGTGCCACCAGCAGAGAAGGTAGGACTCAGTTCTTC.

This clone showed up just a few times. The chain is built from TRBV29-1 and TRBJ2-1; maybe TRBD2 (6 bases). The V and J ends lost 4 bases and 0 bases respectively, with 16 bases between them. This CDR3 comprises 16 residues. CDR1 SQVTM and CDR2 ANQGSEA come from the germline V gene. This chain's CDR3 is CSVGSHSAGSYNEQFF. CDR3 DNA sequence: TGCAGCGTTGGGTCCCATTCAGCGGGCTCCTACAATGAGCAGTTCTTC.

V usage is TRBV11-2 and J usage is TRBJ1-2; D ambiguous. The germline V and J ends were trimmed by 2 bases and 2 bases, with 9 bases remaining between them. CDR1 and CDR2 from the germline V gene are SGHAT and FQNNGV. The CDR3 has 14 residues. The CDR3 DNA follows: TGTGCCAGCAGCTTATATGGGGAGAACTATGGCTACACCTTC. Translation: CASSLYGENYGYTF.

For the CDR3, the DNA is TGTGCCAGCAGCTCCTCCCGGGGGGGGAGTGATGAGCAGTTCTTC. Translated, it gives CASSSSRGGSDEQFF. This chain uses TRBV7-2 with TRBJ2-1; TRBD2 matches 8 bases. Germline-derived CDR1 and CDR2 are SGHTA and FQGNSA. This CDR3 is 15 amino acids long. The trim removed 4 bases at V and 8 bases at J, leaving 10 bases unmatched.

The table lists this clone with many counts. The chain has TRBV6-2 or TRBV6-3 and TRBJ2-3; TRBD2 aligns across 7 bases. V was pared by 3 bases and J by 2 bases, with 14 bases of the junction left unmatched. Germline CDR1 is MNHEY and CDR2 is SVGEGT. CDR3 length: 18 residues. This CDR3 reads CASSYIMVAGEITDTQYF. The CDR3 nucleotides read TGTGCCAGCAGTTATATTATGGTAGCGGGCGAAATCACAGATACGCAGTATTTT.

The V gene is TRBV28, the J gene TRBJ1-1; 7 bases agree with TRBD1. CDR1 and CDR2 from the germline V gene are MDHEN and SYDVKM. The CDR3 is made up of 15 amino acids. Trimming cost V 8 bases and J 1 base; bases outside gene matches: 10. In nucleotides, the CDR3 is TGTGCCAGCCTTGAACAGGGGTACGGGAACACTGAAGCTTTCTTT. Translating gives CASLEQGYGNTEAFF.

The chain's CDR3 is CASRGGQATPSNQPQHF. The CDR3 DNA sequence: TGTGCCAGTAGGGGGGGACAGGCTACGCCTAGCAATCAGCCCCAGCATTTT. The chain combines TRBV19 with TRBJ1-5, with TRBD1 matching 8 bases. This CDR3 contains 17 residues. Germline CDR1 and CDR2: LNHDA and SQIVND (reference sequence). V lost 6 bases and J lost 0; bases outside the gene matches: 10.